The next 19 T cell receptor beta chains were all read from a single sample in a study of response to subunit inactivated influenza vaccine. TCRdb used MiXCR to reprocess the RT-PCR reads, holding one entry per CDR3 protein. Altogether about 780,000 distinct CDR3 sequences are present, approximately 17% being singletons, with the ten largest covering approximately 10%. Sequenced material: PBMCs from blood, taken 5 days after vaccination. Source of these receptors: a man between 50 and 59 years old who received an inactivated influenza vaccine.

This clonotype occurred many times. V and J are TRBV20-1 and TRBJ2-1; D is possibly TRBD2 (6 bases). Germline assignment: CDR1 DFQATT and CDR2 SNEGSKA (reference sequence). This CDR3 is 14 amino acids long. Trimming removed 8 bases from V and 1 base from J, with 15 bases in between. CDR3 amino acids: CSQIAEQSYNEQFF. CDR3 DNA sequence: TGCAGTCAGATAGCGGAGCAATCCTACAATGAGCAGTTCTTC.

The chain is built from TRBV9 and TRBJ2-5; unclear D gene. The germline V gene encodes CDR1 SGDLS and CDR2 YYNGEE. The CDR3 consists of 12 residues. V lost 3 bases and J 8 bases, leaving 11 bases between the germline ends. CDR3 nucleotides: TGTGCCAGCAGCGCCCAGTCCGGCACCCAGTACTTC. Translation: CASSAQSGTQYF.

There are a few counts of this clonotype. The rearrangement links TRBV20-1 to TRBJ2-7, with TRBD1 matching over 10 bases. Germline trimming cut 7 bases from V and 6 bases from J; bases unmatched to any gene: 9. The CDR3 covers 13 residues. Per germline, CDR1 DFQATT and CDR2 SNEGSKA (reference sequence). The CDR3 nucleotides read TGCAGTGAAACGGGACAGGGGAATGGCGAGCAGTACTTC. Its protein product is CSETGQGNGEQYF.

The sample holds many counts of this clonotype. CDR3 amino acids: CASRRQEGHYEQYF. DNA of the CDR3: TGCGCCAGCAGGCGACAGGAGGGTCACTACGAGCAGTACTTC. The rearrangement joins TRBV5-1 to TRBJ2-7; either TRBD1 or TRBD2 may supply D (6 bases each). Trimming left V 5 bases short and J 3 bases short, with 15 bases between. The CDR3 totals 14 residues. Per the germline V gene, CDR1 is SGHRS and CDR2 is YFSETQ.

This sequence joins TRBV29-1 and TRBJ2-3, with 11 positions matching TRBD2. The CDR3 consists of 15 residues. Germline V CDR1 and CDR2: SQVTM, ANQGSEA. The V gene end was trimmed by 4 bases and the J gene end by 1 base; junction bases not matched to a gene: 4. CDR3 nucleotides: TGCAGCGTTGGATCTAGCGGGGGGCGCACAGATACGCAGTATTTT. This encodes CSVGSSGGRTDTQYF.

This chain uses TRBV7-9 with TRBJ2-5, with D possibly being TRBD2 (6 bases). With 5 bases removed from V and 2 bases from J, the gap between germline ends came to 18 bases. Germline V gives CDR1 SEHNR, CDR2 FQNEAQ (reference sequence). The CDR3 spans 16 residues. The CDR3 DNA follows: TGTGCCAGCAGCCTTCCGGACACCGGGGGTCAAGAGACCCAGTACTTC. Its translation is CASSLPDTGGQETQYF. The full variable domain, its missing parts supplied by reference TRBV7-9 and TRBJ2-5, is DTGVSQNPRHKITKRGQNVTFRCDPISEHNRLYWYRQTLGQGPEFLTYFQNEAQLEKSRLLSDRFSAERPKGSFSTLEIQRTEQGDSAMYLCASSLPDTGGQETQYFGPGTRLLVL.

In its sample, this clonotype was seen many times. J is TRBJ2-7 and V is TRBV12-3 or TRBV12-4; D not certain. The CDR3 extends over 12 amino acids. V lost 1 base, J lost 3 bases, and 4 bases lay in between. The CDR3 protein is CASSLVYYEQYF. The CDR3 coding sequence is TGTGCCAGCAGTTTAGTTTACTACGAGCAGTACTTC.

The chain combines TRBV12-5 with TRBJ2-1; D is unclear. V lost 5 bases to trimming and J lost 0 bases, with 8 bases between them. The CDR3 is 14 amino acids. The germline V gene has CDR1 LGHNT and CDR2 FRNRAP. CDR3 region: CASGLGSSYNEQFF. The CDR3 DNA follows: TGTGCTAGTGGTCTGGGTAGCTCCTACAATGAGCAGTTCTTC.

On this clonotype: A junction boundary mismatches the germline segment, possibly from a read error. V and J are TRBV11-1 and TRBJ2-1; no definite D call. The CDR3 is 15 residues long. CDR1 and CDR2 (germline): SGHAT, FQDESV (reference sequence). CDR3 sequence (DNA): TGTGCCAGCAGCTTAGCCCAACTCCGGACGGGCCCTGCAGTTTTC. Its translation is CASSLAQLRTGPAVF.

The sample holds one count of this clonotype. The chain recombines TRBV7-9 with TRBJ1-1; D is possibly TRBD1 (6 bases). V was pared by 2 bases and J by 5 bases, with 15 bases between. The CDR3 is made up of 15 amino acids. The V gene's germline CDR1 is SEHNR and CDR2 FQNEAQ (reference sequence). This CDR3 is CASSLMKGEGTEAFF. The CDR3 bases are TGTGCCAGCAGCTTAATGAAGGGGGAAGGAACTGAAGCTTTCTTT.

The chain recombines TRBV10-3 with TRBJ2-1; no clear D gene. Germline loops: CDR1 ENHRY, CDR2 SYGVKD. Trimming stripped 8 bases from V and 3 bases from J, with 20 bases between. The length of the CDR3 is 16 residues. The CDR3 reads CAIAALGGPFYNEQFF. The CDR3, as DNA: TGTGCCATCGCAGCTTTGGGTGGGCCCTTCTACAATGAGCAGTTCTTC.

This chain joins TRBV11-2 and TRBJ2-3, with 8 bases lining up with TRBD2. The CDR3 sequence is 18 residues long. The ends lost 2 bases at V and 3 bases at J; junction bases unmatched: 13. From germline, CDR1 is SGHAT and CDR2 FQNNGV. CDR3 coding DNA: TGTGCCAGCAGCTTAATTGGGAAGATCGGGGGGGGGACAGATACGCAGTATTTT. The encoded protein is CASSLIGKIGGGTDTQYF. The entire variable domain, with the rest obtained from reference TRBV11-2 and TRBJ2-3, is as follows: EAGVAQSPRYKIIEKRQSVAFWCNPISGHATLYWYQQILGQGPKLLIQFQNNGVVDDSQLPKDRFSAERLKGVDSTLKIQPAKLEDSAVYLCASSLIGKIGGGTDTQYFGPGTRLTVL.

The rearrangement uses TRBV29-1 and TRBJ2-5; 7 nucleotides align to TRBD1. Germline values: CDR1 SQVTM, CDR2 ANQGSEA. Losses at the gene ends were 6 bases for V and 4 bases for J; bases not matched to a gene: 11. CDR3 length: 14 residues. The CDR3 region is CSVGQKVFRETQYF. CDR3 coding DNA: TGCAGCGTGGGACAGAAGGTTTTCCGAGAGACCCAGTACTTC.

The CDR3 coding sequence is TGCAGTGCTAGAGAGCCGGGACAGCAAAATTCACCCCTCCACTTT. This codes for CSAREPGQQNSPLHF. The chain has TRBV20-1 and TRBJ1-6; 7 bases are shared with TRBD1. This CDR3 is 15 amino acids long. Germline CDR1 reads DFQATT; CDR2 reads SNEGSKA (reference sequence). J was trimmed by 7 bases and V by 0 bases; bases with no gene match: 6.

V usage is TRBV19 and J usage is TRBJ2-3; a possible D gene is TRBD2 (6 bases). CDR3 length equals 13 residues. V gave up 5 bases and J gave up 8 bases, with 14 bases separating them. The germline CDR1 and CDR2 sequences are LNHDA and SQIVND (reference sequence). The CDR3 DNA reads as TGTGCCAGTAGTCCCCGTCGAGCGGGTACGCAGTATTTT. It specifies CASSPRRAGTQYF. The whole variable domain, remainder taken from reference TRBV19 and TRBJ2-3, is DGGITQSPKYLFRKEGQNVTLSCEQNLNHDAMYWYRQDPGQGLRLIYYSQIVNDFQKGDIAEGYSVSREKKESFPLTVTSAQKNPTAFYLCASSPRRAGTQYFGPGTRLTVL.

This clonotype was detected many times. V usage is TRBV5-1 and J usage is TRBJ1-6; D not resolved. Trimming cost V 3 bases and J 9 bases, with 7 bases left between them. CDR3 size: 12 residues. Germline values: CDR1 SGHRS, CDR2 YFSETQ. The CDR3 DNA reads as TGCGCCAGCAGCTCCCCCGGTTCACCCCTCCACTTT. It yields the protein CASSSPGSPLHF.

The chain employs TRBV29-1 and TRBJ1-2, with D possibly TRBD1 on 5 matching bases. V was trimmed by 0 bases and J by 3 bases, leaving 20 bases between them. Germline V gives CDR1 SQVTM, CDR2 ANQGSEA. This CDR3 spans 17 amino acids. The CDR3 protein is CSVEDPLSVDRYYGYTF. DNA of the CDR3: TGCAGCGTTGAAGATCCCCTCTCGGTTGACAGATACTATGGCTACACCTTC.

This clonotype was found many times. The rearrangement links TRBV24-1 to TRBJ1-2, with 8 bases lining up with TRBD1. The germline CDR1 and CDR2 sequences are KGHDR and SFDVKD. The CDR3 totals 16 residues. After removal of 3 bases from V and 7 bases from J, the junction contained 12 bases not matched to a gene. In nucleotides, the CDR3 is TGTGCCACCAGTGATCCCCGAAACACAGGGACAGGTGGCTACACCTTC. Its translation is CATSDPRNTGTGGYTF.

This clonotype was observed many times. The J gene is TRBJ1-1, the V gene TRBV4-1; D is unresolved. CDR3 length: 13 residues. The germline V and J ends were trimmed by 4 bases and 7 bases, with 13 bases remaining between them. Germline lookup yields CDR1 MGHRA and CDR2 YSYEKL. CDR3 bases: TGCGCCAGCAGCCTAGGCCGGCGAGGTGAAGCTTTCTTT. It specifies CASSLGRRGEAFF.